The clone carrying this T cell receptor beta chain showed up just once. Its antigen is as yet unknown. This entry is derived from a study of PD-L1 blockade in urothelial cancer. Turning to the study itself: Blood analysis occurred 3 weeks (second dose) and 6 weeks after treatment start. Findings and limits, study-wide: Tumor-associated clones in blood expanded more at 3 weeks in durable-benefit patients.

Using immunoSEQ multiplex PCR, the repertoire was profiled, and TCRdb retains in-frame clones only, with some absent. Of 44,000 or so clones detected, about 91% appear once; the ten largest clones hold about 4%. Germline V gives CDR1 SGHVS, CDR2 FQNEAQ. The CDR3 covers 15 residues. V lost 1 base and J lost 4, with 11 bases in between. The rearrangement uses TRBV7-8 and TRBJ1-5; no clear D gene. Sample: PBMCs, taken around atezolizumab (anti-PD-L1) treatment. This clonotype was sampled from an elderly man with urothelial cancer. The CDR3 protein is CASSLGYARNQPQHF. DNA of the CDR3: TGTGCCAGCAGCTTAGGCTACGCGAGAAATCAGCCCCAGCATTTT.